This T cell receptor (beta chain) was profiled in a study of T cells in Graves' hyperthyroidism and ophthalmopathy. This CDR3 comprises 17 residues. V dropped 4 bases and J dropped 4; count of bases not matched to a gene: 10. CDR1 MNHEY and CDR2 SMNVEV come from the germline V gene (reference sequence). Across 18 months, stable Graves' hyperthyroidism was marked by no progression to ophthalmopathy. Hyperthyroidism, newly diagnosed and lasting under 2 months, affected patients aged 18 to 65. PBMCs were obtained from approximately 10 ml fresh peripheral blood. The CDR3 regions of TCR beta were amplified from RNA transcripts. When the TCR CDR3 underwent first-round RT-PCR, the HTBI primer set was used. Each CDR3 protein is one row after TCRdb ran MiXCR on the multiplex PCR reads. The sample lists a few hundred thousand distinct CDR3 sequences, 15% to 18% occurring once.

The sequenced material came from blood. The clonotype comes from a woman under 40 with Graves' hyperthyroidism. The chain carries TRBV27 and TRBJ2-7; 13 bases match TRBD2. The CDR3 spells CASSYTSGRAGKYEQYF. CDR3 DNA: TGTGCCAGCAGTTACACTAGCGGGAGGGCCGGGAAGTACGAGCAGTACTTC.